Listed below are T cell receptor beta chains from one sample, sequenced in a study of T cell responses to AZD1222 COVID-19 vaccine. The data were produced by immunoSEQ multiplex PCR, yet TCRdb's version contains in-frame clones alone and is incomplete. Altogether some 200,000 clones are present, around 90% being singletons, with the ten largest covering approximately 0.97%. Material: peripheral blood, obtained on day 0 of AZD1222 vaccination. The receptors were gathered from an adult in good health. Both conserved end residues are part of each CDR3. The order of the fields is J gene, clone size, V gene, D gene, CDR3 protein, CDR3 DNA. A D gene is named only where the DNA matches it firmly. Only part of the rows carry a size: once, few, many, or a class if the clone is expanded.

TRBJ1-6 NA TRBV23-1 NA CASSRRTENSPLHF TGCGCCAGCAGTCGCAGGACAGAGAATTCACCCCTCCACTTT
TRBJ2-4 once TRBV5-6 TRBD1 CASSAGVGDRGKNIQYF TGTGCCAGCAGCGCTGGAGTAGGGGACAGAGGAAAAAACATTCAGTACTTC
TRBJ1-1 NA TRBV27 NA CASSFTGFSEAFF TGTGCCAGCAGTTTTACAGGGTTCTCTGAAGCTTTCTTT
TRBJ2-5 NA TRBV7-2 TRBD2 CASSLGFSGSRETQYF TGTGCCAGCAGCTTGGGCTTTAGCGGGAGTCGAGAGACCCAGTACTTC
TRBJ2-3 NA TRBV6-1 NA CASSLRSPNTDTQYF TGTGCCAGCAGCTTAAGAAGTCCTAACACAGATACGCAGTATTTT
TRBJ1-4 NA TRBV6-5 NA CASSTLNEKLFF TGTGCCAGCAGTACCCTCAATGAAAAACTGTTTTTT
TRBJ2-2 NA TRBV15 NA CATSIDRIDTGELFF TGTGCCACCAGCATCGACAGGATAGACACCGGGGAGCTGTTTTTT
TRBJ2-7 NA TRBV5-4 TRBD1 CASSKGTVYEQYF TGTGCCAGCAGCAAAGGGACAGTCTACGAGCAGTACTTC
TRBJ2-7 NA TRBV11-2 NA CASSLSYSYEQYF TGTGCCAGCAGCTTATCATATTCCTACGAGCAGTACTTC
TRBJ2-1 NA TRBV7-3 NA CASSSSDRKQFF TGTGCCAGCAGCTCCTCGGACAGAAAACAGTTCTTC
TRBJ2-5 NA TRBV14 NA CASSLTFVTQYF TGTGCCAGCAGCCTGACATTCGTGACCCAGTACTTC
TRBJ2-7 NA TRBV6-2/TRBV6-3 NA CASSYLLTERDF TGTGCCAGCAGTTACCTCCTGACTGAAAGGGACTTC
TRBJ1-2 NA TRBV12-3/TRBV12-4 NA CASSPDGAYGYTF TGTGCCAGCAGTCCCGACGGAGCCTATGGCTACACCTTC
TRBJ2-7 NA TRBV11-2 TRBD1 CASSLDGTVTYEQYF TGTGCCAGCAGCTTAGATGGGACAGTTACCTACGAGCAGTACTTC
TRBJ2-7 NA TRBV29-1 TRBD1 CSGGQGLSYEQYF TGCAGCGGAGGACAGGGCCTCTCCTACGAGCAGTACTTC
TRBJ1-3 NA TRBV25-1 TRBD1 CASSDPGQGHTIYF TGTGCCAGCAGTGACCCGGGACAGGGTCACACCATATATTTT
TRBJ2-6 NA TRBV15 NA CATSRRGDGANVLTF TGTGCCACCAGCAGAAGGGGGGACGGGGCCAACGTCCTGACTTTC
TRBJ1-2 NA TRBV11-1 TRBD1 CASSSRGTGQYGYTF TGTGCCAGCAGCTCCCGCGGGACAGGGCAATATGGCTACACCTTC
TRBJ1-5 NA TRBV4-3 NA CASNSGVYSNQPQHF TGCGCCAGCAACTCGGGGGTATATAGCAATCAGCCCCAGCATTTT
TRBJ1-1 NA TRBV5-1 NA CASSLGHALNTEAFF TGCGCCAGCAGCCTCGGGCACGCATTGAACACTGAAGCTTTCTTT
TRBJ2-1 once TRBV5-1 TRBD2 CASSSTIAGGWDEQFF TGCGCCAGCAGCTCCACCATAGCGGGAGGGTGGGATGAGCAGTTCTTC
TRBJ2-1 NA TRBV9 TRBD2 CASSVGLAGVSYNEQFF TGTGCCAGCAGCGTGGGGCTAGCGGGAGTCTCCTACAATGAGCAGTTCTTC
TRBJ2-7 NA TRBV9 NA CASSTGTSSYEQYF TGTGCCAGCAGTACCGGGACAAGCTCCTACGAGCAGTACTTC
TRBJ2-7 NA TRBV7-8 TRBD1 CASSLGTGGKTRGIYEQYF TGTGCCAGCAGCCTCGGGACAGGAGGGAAGACCCGCGGAATCTACGAGCAGTACTTC
TRBJ2-3 once TRBV6-2/TRBV6-3 NA CASSPLGDTDTQYF TGTGCCAGCAGTCCGTTGGGAGACACAGATACGCAGTATTTT
TRBJ1-3 once TRBV3-1/TRBV3-2 TRBD1 CASSPRRDRGPKSSGNTIYF TGTGCCAGCAGCCCGCGCCGGGACAGGGGGCCGAAGAGCTCTGGAAACACCATATATTTT
TRBJ2-2 NA TRBV6-4 NA CASSSDYFTGELFF TGTGCCAGCAGTTCGGACTACTTCACCGGGGAGCTGTTTTTT
TRBJ2-3 NA TRBV27 NA CASSFADTDTQYF TGTGCCAGCAGTTTTGCTGACACAGATACGCAGTATTTT
TRBJ1-6 once TRBV27 NA CASSLGGGSSYNSPLHF TGTGCCAGCAGTCTAGGCGGCGGGAGCTCCTATAATTCACCCCTCCACTTT
TRBJ2-1 NA TRBV10-3 TRBD2 CAISDPGLAGGRHEQFF TGTGCCATCAGTGACCCCGGACTAGCGGGAGGGCGTCATGAGCAGTTCTTC
TRBJ2-3 NA TRBV6-5 NA CASSPRTDTQYF TGTGCCAGCAGCCCCCGCACAGATACGCAGTATTTT
TRBJ1-4 NA TRBV6-2/TRBV6-3 NA CASSYSHLPATNEKLFF TGTGCCAGCAGTTACTCGCATCTACCTGCAACTAATGAAAAACTGTTTTTT
TRBJ1-4 NA TRBV6-5 NA CASSALDEKLFF TGTGCCAGCAGCGCACTTGATGAAAAACTGTTTTTT
TRBJ2-7 NA TRBV6-2/TRBV6-3 NA CASSYDPTGVYEQYF TGTGCCAGCAGTTACGATCCCACGGGGGTATACGAGCAGTACTTC
TRBJ1-1 NA TRBV6-2/TRBV6-3 TRBD1 CASSSWTGGSTEAFF TGTGCCAGCAGTTCATGGACAGGGGGTAGCACTGAAGCTTTCTTT
TRBJ2-1 NA TRBV29-1 TRBD2 CSVGTSEYNEQFF TGCAGCGTAGGGACTAGCGAGTACAATGAGCAGTTCTTC
TRBJ2-3 NA TRBV4-3 NA CASSQDGARTDTQYF TGCGCCAGCAGCCAAGACGGTGCCAGGACAGATACGCAGTATTTT